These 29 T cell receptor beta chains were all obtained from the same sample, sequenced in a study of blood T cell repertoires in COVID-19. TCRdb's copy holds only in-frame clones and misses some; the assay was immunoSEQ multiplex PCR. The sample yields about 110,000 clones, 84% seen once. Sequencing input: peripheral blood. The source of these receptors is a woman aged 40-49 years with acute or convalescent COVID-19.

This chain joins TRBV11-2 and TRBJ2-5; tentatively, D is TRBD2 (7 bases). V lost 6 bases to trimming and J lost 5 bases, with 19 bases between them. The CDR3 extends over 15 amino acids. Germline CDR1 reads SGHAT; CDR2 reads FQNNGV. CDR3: CASRQDGGPVETQYF. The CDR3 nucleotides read TGTGCCAGCAGACAAGACGGGGGGCCGGTGGAGACCCAGTACTTC.

The CDR3 DNA follows: TGTGCCAGCAGTCCTAGCGGGACGGATACGCAGTATTTT. This codes for CASSPSGTDTQYF. This rearrangement joins TRBV7-9 to TRBJ2-3; 9 nucleotides align to TRBD2. The CDR3 has 13 residues. Germline V gene sequence: CDR1 SEHNR, CDR2 FQNEAQ (reference sequence). The trim removed 6 bases at V and 6 bases at J, leaving 4 bases unmatched.

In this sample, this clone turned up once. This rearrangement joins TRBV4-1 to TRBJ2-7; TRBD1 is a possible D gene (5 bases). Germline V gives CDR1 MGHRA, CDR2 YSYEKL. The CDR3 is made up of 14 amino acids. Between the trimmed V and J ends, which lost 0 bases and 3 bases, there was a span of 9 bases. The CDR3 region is CASSQDPQGYEQYF. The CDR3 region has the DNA TGCGCCAGCAGCCAAGATCCCCAGGGCTACGAGCAGTACTTC.

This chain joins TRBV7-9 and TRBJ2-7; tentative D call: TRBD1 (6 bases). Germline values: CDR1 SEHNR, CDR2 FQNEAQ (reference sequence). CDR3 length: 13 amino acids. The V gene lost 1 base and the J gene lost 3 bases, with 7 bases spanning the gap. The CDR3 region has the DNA TGTGCCAGCAGCTTAGGACAGGACTACGAGCAGTACTTC. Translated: CASSLGQDYEQYF. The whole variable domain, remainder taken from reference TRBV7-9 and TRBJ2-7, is DTGVSQNPRHKITKRGQNVTFRCDPISEHNRLYWYRQTLGQGPEFLTYFQNEAQLEKSRLLSDRFSAERPKGSFSTLEIQRTEQGDSAMYLCASSLGQDYEQYFGPGTRLTVT.

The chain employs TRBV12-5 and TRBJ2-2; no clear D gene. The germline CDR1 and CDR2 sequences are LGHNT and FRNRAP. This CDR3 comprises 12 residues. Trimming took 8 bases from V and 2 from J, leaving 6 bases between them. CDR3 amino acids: CASNINTGELFF. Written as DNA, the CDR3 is TGTGCTAGTAATATAAACACCGGGGAGCTGTTTTTT.

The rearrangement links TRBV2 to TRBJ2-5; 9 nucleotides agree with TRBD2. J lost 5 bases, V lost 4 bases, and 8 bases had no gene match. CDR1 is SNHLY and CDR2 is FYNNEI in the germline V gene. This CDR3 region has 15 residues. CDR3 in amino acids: CASSVPRGGRETQYF. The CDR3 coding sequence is TGTGCCAGCAGTGTACCGCGGGGGGGTCGTGAGACCCAGTACTTC.

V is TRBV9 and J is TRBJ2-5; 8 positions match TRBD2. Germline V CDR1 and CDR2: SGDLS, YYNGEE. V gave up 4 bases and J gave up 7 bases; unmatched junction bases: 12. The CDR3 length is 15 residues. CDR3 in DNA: TGTGCCAGCAGCTATCAAGCGGGGGCCGAGGGGACCCAGTACTTC. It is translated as CASSYQAGAEGTQYF.

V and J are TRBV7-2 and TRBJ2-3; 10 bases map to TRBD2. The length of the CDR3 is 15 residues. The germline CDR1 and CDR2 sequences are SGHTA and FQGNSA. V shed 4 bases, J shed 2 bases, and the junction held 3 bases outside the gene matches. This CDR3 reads CASSSTSGLTDTQYF. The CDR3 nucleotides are TGTGCCAGCAGCTCGACTAGCGGGCTCACAGATACGCAGTATTTT.

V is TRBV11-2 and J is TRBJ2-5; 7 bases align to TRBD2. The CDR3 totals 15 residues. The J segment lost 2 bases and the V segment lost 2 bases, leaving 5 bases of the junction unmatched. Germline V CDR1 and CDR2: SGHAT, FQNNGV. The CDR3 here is CASSLQASGQETQYF. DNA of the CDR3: TGTGCCAGCAGCTTACAAGCTAGCGGACAAGAGACCCAGTACTTC.

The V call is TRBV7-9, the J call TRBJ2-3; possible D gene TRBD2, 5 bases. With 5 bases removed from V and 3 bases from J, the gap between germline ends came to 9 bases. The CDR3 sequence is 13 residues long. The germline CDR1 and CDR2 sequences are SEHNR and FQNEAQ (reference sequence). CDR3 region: CASSAGRTDTQYF. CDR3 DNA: TGTGCCAGCAGCGCGGGCCGAACAGATACGCAGTATTTT.

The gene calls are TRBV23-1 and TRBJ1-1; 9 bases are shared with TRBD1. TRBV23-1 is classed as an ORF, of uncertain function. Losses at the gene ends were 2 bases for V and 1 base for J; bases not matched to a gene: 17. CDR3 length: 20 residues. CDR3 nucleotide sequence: TGCGCCAGCAGTCAAGGGACAGGGCCGTGGTGGAGGACTGCGAACACTGAAGCTTTCTTT. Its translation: CASSQGTGPWWRTANTEAFF.

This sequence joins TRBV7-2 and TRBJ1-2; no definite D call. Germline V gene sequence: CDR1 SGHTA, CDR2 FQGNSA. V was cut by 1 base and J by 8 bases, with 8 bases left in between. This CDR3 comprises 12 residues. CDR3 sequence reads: CASSLDREGYTF. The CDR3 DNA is TGTGCCAGCAGCTTAGATAGGGAGGGCTACACCTTC.

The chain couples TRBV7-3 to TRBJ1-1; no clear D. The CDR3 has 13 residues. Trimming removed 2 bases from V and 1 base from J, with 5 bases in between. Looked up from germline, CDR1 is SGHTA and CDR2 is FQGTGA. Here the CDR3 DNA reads TGTGCCAGCAGCTTACGTAGGAACACTGAAGCTTTCTTT. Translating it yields CASSLRRNTEAFF. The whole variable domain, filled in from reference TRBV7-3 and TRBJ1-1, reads GAGVSQTPSNKVTEKGKYVELRCDPISGHTALYWYRQSLGQGPEFLIYFQGTGAADDSGLPNDRFFAVRPEGSVSTLKIQRTERGDSAVYLCASSLRRNTEAFFGQGTRLTVV.

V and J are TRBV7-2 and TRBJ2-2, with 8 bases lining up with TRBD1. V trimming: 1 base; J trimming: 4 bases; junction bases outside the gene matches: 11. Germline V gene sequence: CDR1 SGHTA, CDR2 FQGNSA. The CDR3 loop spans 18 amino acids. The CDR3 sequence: CASSLVPRTGRSTGELFF. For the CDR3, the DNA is TGTGCCAGCAGCTTAGTTCCCAGGACAGGGAGGTCCACCGGGGAGCTGTTTTTT.

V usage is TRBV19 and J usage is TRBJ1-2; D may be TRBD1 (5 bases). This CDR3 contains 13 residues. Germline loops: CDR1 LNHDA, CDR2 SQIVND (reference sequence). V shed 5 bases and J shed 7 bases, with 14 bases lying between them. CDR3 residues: CASSGSGYSGYTF. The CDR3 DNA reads TGTGCCAGTAGTGGTTCAGGGTATAGTGGCTACACCTTC. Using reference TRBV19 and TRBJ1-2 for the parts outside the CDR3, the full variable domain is DGGITQSPKYLFRKEGQNVTLSCEQNLNHDAMYWYRQDPGQGLRLIYYSQIVNDFQKGDIAEGYSVSREKKESFPLTVTSAQKNPTAFYLCASSGSGYSGYTFGSGTRLTVV.

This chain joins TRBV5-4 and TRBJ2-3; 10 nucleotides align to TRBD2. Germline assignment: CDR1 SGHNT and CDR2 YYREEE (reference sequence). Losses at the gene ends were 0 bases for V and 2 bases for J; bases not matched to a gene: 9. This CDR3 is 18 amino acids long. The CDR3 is CASSLGLAGASPTDTQYF. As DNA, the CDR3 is TGTGCCAGCAGCTTGGGTCTAGCGGGGGCCTCCCCCACAGATACGCAGTATTTT.

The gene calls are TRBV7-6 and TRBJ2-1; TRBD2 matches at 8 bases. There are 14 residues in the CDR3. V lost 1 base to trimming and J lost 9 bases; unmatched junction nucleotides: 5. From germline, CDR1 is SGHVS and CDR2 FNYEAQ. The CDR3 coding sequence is TGTGCCAGCAGCTTAGTGGCGGGGGGAGGTGAGCAGTTCTTC. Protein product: CASSLVAGGGEQFF. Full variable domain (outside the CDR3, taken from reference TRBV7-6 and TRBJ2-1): GAGVSQSPRYKVTKRGQDVALRCDPISGHVSLYWYRQALGQGPEFLTYFNYEAQQDKSGLPNDRFSAERPEGSISTLTIQRTEQRDSAMYRCASSLVAGGGEQFFGPGTRLTVL.

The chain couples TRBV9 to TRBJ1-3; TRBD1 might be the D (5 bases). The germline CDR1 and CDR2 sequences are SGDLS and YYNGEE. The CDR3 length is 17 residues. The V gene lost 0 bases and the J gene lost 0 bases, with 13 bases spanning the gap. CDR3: CASSVGGPLSSGNTIYF. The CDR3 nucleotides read TGTGCCAGCAGCGTAGGGGGCCCCCTAAGCTCTGGAAACACCATATATTTT.

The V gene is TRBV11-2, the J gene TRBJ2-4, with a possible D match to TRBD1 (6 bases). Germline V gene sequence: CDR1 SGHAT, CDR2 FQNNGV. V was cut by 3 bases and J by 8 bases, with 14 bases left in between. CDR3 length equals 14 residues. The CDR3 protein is CASSFRQGWDIQYF. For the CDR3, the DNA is TGTGCCAGCAGCTTTCGGCAGGGGTGGGACATTCAGTACTTC.

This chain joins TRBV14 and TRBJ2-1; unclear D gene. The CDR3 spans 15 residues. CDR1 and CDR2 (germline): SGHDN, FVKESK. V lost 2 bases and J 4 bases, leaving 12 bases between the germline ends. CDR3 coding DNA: TGTGCCAGCAGCCAATGGTCGACTTTATACAATGAGCAGTTCTTC. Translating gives CASSQWSTLYNEQFF.

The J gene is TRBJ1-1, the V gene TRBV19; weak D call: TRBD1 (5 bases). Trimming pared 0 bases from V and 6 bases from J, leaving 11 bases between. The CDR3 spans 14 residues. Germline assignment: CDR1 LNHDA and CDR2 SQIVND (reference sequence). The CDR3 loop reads CASSIDRGGPEAFF. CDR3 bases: TGTGCCAGTAGTATAGATAGGGGCGGCCCTGAAGCTTTCTTT.

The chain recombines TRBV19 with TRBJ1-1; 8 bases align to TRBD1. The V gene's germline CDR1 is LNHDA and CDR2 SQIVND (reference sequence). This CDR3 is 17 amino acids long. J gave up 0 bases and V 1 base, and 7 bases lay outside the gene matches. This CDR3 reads CASSIVRTGGMNTEAFF. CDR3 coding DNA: TGTGCCAGTAGTATAGTCAGAACAGGGGGGATGAACACTGAAGCTTTCTTT. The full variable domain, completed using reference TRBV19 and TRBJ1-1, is DGGITQSPKYLFRKEGQNVTLSCEQNLNHDAMYWYRQDPGQGLRLIYYSQIVNDFQKGDIAEGYSVSREKKESFPLTVTSAQKNPTAFYLCASSIVRTGGMNTEAFFGQGTRLTVV.

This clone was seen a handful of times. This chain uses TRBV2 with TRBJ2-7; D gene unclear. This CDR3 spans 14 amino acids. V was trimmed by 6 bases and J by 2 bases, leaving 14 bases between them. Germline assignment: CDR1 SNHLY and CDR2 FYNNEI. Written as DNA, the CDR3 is TGTGCCAGCAGGGTACAGTTATCCCCCTACGAGCAGTACTTC. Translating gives CASRVQLSPYEQYF. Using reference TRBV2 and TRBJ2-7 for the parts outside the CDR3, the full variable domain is EPEVTQTPSHQVTQMGQEVILRCVPISNHLYFYWYRQILGQKVEFLVSFYNNEISEKSEIFDDQFSVERPDGSNFTLKIRSTKLEDSAMYFCASRVQLSPYEQYFGPGTRLTVT.

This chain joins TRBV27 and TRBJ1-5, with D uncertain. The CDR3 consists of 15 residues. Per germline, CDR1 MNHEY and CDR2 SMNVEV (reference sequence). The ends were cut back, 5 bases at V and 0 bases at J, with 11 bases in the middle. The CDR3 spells CASSPSDYSNQPQHF. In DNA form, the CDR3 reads TGTGCCAGCAGTCCGAGTGACTATAGCAATCAGCCCCAGCATTTT.

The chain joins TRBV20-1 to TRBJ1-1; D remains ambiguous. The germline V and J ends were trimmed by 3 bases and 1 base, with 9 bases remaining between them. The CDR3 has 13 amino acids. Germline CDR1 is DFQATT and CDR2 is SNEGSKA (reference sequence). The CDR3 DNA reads TGCAGTGCTAGTGGACGGAGGAACACTGAAGCTTTCTTT. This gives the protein CSASGRRNTEAFF.

The CDR3 DNA sequence: TGTGCCAGTAGGAGTGCCTCCGTGGAGACCCAGTACTTC. It encodes CASRSASVETQYF. The chain joins TRBV19 to TRBJ2-5; D call uncertain. V was pared by 6 bases and J by 5 bases, with 13 bases between. CDR1 LNHDA and CDR2 SQIVND come from the germline V gene (reference sequence). This CDR3 has 13 amino acids.

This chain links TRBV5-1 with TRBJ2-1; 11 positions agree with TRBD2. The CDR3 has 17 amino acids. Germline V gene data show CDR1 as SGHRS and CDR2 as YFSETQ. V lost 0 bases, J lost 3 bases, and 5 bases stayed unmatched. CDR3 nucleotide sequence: TGCGCCAGCAGCTTGGGACTTCTAGCGGGGGGCTACAATGAGCAGTTCTTC. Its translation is CASSLGLLAGGYNEQFF.

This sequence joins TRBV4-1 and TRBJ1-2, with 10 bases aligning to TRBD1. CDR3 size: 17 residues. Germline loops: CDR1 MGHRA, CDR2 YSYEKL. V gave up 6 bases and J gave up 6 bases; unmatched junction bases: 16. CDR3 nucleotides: TGCGCCAGCAGGCTCCGCTCAGATGGACAGGGGGACAATGGCTACACCTTC. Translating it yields CASRLRSDGQGDNGYTF.

The CDR3 sequence is CASSLEAAGAGNTIYF. The CDR3 nucleotides read TGTGCCAGCAGCTTAGAGGCGGCAGGGGCAGGAAACACCATATATTTT. This sequence joins TRBV7-3 and TRBJ1-3, with D perhaps TRBD1 (6 bases). Looked up from germline, CDR1 is SGHTA and CDR2 is FQGTGA. The CDR3 is 16 amino acids. Trimming removed 2 bases from V and 4 bases from J, with 15 bases in between.